Presented here are 27 T cell receptor beta chains from one specimen sequenced in a study of blood T cell repertoires in COVID-19. Clones were sequenced by immunoSEQ multiplex PCR, and TCRdb holds only the in-frame ones, with some missing. The table shows around 70,000 clones, with around 80% occurring only once. The sample was peripheral blood. Receptor source: a human donor in a cohort sampled during active COVID-19.

This chain links TRBV27 with TRBJ1-2; 7 bases are shared with TRBD1. In germline, CDR1 is MNHEY, CDR2 SMNVEV (reference sequence). This CDR3 is 13 amino acids long. The J segment lost 7 bases and the V segment lost 5 bases, leaving 7 bases of the junction unmatched. The CDR3: CASSTTGYGGYTF. The CDR3 DNA sequence: TGTGCCAGCAGTACGACAGGGTACGGTGGCTACACCTTC.

V is TRBV13 and J is TRBJ2-3; 9 positions match TRBD1. V gave up 6 bases and J gave up 4 bases; unmatched junction bases: 2. The CDR3 sequence is 13 residues long. CDR1 is PRHDT and CDR2 is FYEKMQ in the germline V gene (reference sequence). The CDR3 protein is CASSTGGADTQYF. The CDR3 nucleotides are TGTGCCAGCAGTACAGGGGGCGCAGATACGCAGTATTTT.

This sequence joins TRBV28 and TRBJ1-6; TRBD1 matches 7 bases. Germline lookup yields CDR1 MDHEN and CDR2 SYDVKM. The CDR3 is made up of 15 amino acids. With 7 bases clipped from V and 3 bases from J, the junction kept 6 bases outside the gene matches. In DNA form, the CDR3 reads TGTGCCAGCATCAAGGACAGGCTCTATAATTCACCCCTCCACTTT. Amino acids: CASIKDRLYNSPLHF.

This chain joins TRBV5-6 and TRBJ2-7; 10 positions match TRBD1. Germline loops: CDR1 SGHDT, CDR2 YYEEEE. There are 14 residues in the CDR3. V lost 6 bases and J lost 4; bases outside the gene matches: 7. The DNA of the CDR3 is TGTGCCAGCACCCGCGACAGGGGGCGGTACGAGCAGTACTTC. It encodes CASTRDRGRYEQYF.

This clone is a singleton in its sample. This chain connects TRBV28 to TRBJ2-2; 9 nucleotides match TRBD1. The CDR3 runs 16 residues. The V gene end was trimmed by 4 bases and the J gene end by 4 bases; junction bases not matched to a gene: 7. CDR1 and CDR2 (germline): MDHEN, SYDVKM. The CDR3 reads CASSSTGTGFTGELFF. For the CDR3, the DNA is TGTGCCAGCAGTTCCACCGGGACAGGGTTCACCGGGGAGCTGTTTTTT. Full variable domain (outside the CDR3, taken from reference TRBV28 and TRBJ2-2): DVKVTQSSRYLVKRTGEKVFLECVQDMDHENMFWYRQDPGLGLRLIYFSYDVKMKEKGDIPEGYSVSREKKERFSLILESASTNQTSMYLCASSSTGTGFTGELFFGEGSRLTVL.

The V and J genes are TRBV28 and TRBJ1-6; no firm D call. Germline V gene sequence: CDR1 MDHEN, CDR2 SYDVKM. The CDR3 length is 17 residues. V gave up 2 bases and J gave up 8 bases, with 19 bases separating them. The CDR3 nucleotides are TGTGCCAGCAGTTTAGGCGGGATTAGGAACGGCTATTCACCCCTCCACTTT. Protein: CASSLGGIRNGYSPLHF.

The table lists this clone with a count of one. The chain recombines TRBV28 with TRBJ2-7; possibly TRBD2 for D (5 bases). The V end was cut by 3 bases, the J end by 2 bases, with 11 bases between. This CDR3 is built from 14 residues. Germline CDR1 is MDHEN and CDR2 is SYDVKM. CDR3 DNA: TGTGCCAGCAGTTTCAGTGTTAGCGCCTACGAGCAGTACTTC. Encoded protein: CASSFSVSAYEQYF.

V usage is TRBV6-2 or TRBV6-3 and J usage is TRBJ1-1; 9 positions match TRBD1. Looked up from germline, CDR1 is MNHEY and CDR2 is SVGEGT. J lost 4 bases, V lost 4 bases, and 7 bases had no gene match. The CDR3 length is 15 residues. The chain's CDR3 is CASSSATGGITEAFF. In nucleotides, the CDR3 is TGTGCCAGCAGTTCCGCGACAGGGGGAATCACTGAAGCTTTCTTT.

The chain recombines TRBV28 with TRBJ2-7; unclear D gene. CDR3 length: 14 amino acids. Germline V gene lookup returns CDR1 MDHEN and CDR2 SYDVKM. Trimming stripped 8 bases from V and 2 bases from J, with 16 bases between. For the CDR3, the DNA is TGTGCCAGCCAAGCCCCTCGCCCTCCCTACGAGCAGTACTTC. Its translation is CASQAPRPPYEQYF.

Turning to this clone: Other DNA sequences in this sample translate to the same CDR3. This chain connects TRBV5-6 to TRBJ1-1; D remains ambiguous. The V end lost 0 bases, the J end lost 0 bases, and 6 bases lay between the germline ends. The germline CDR1 and CDR2 sequences are SGHDT and YYEEEE. The CDR3 is made up of 14 amino acids. The CDR3 DNA reads as TGTGCCAGCAGCTTGGGTCAAATGAACACTGAAGCTTTCTTT. It yields the protein CASSLGQMNTEAFF. Full variable domain (remainder filled in from reference TRBV5-6 and TRBJ1-1): DAGVTQSPTHLIKTRGQQVTLRCSPKSGHDTVSWYQQALGQGPQFIFQYYEEEERQRGNFPDRFSGHQFPNYSSELNVNALLLGDSALYLCASSLGQMNTEAFFGQGTRLTVV.

Concerning this clone itself: The junction and the germline gene differ at one end; a read error may be behind it. The rearrangement uses TRBV3-1 (or the pseudogene TRBV3-2) and TRBJ1-2, with 10 nucleotides matching TRBD1. This CDR3 region has 12 residues. Germline CDR1 and CDR2: LGHDT and YNNKEL (reference sequence). The CDR3 reads CASSSRGGTGVF. The CDR3 DNA sequence: TGTGCCAGCAGCTCGAGGGGTGGGACAGGGGTCTTC.

The rearrangement links TRBV4-1 to TRBJ2-1, with 7 bases fitting TRBD2. The CDR3 has 15 amino acids. The junction had 11 bases not matched to a gene; V was cut back by 2 bases and J by 10 bases. The germline gives CDR1 MGHRA, CDR2 YSYEKL. The CDR3 DNA reads TGCGCCAGCAGCCAACGGGGGGTCATGCCTCGGGAGCAGTTCTTC. Translating gives CASSQRGVMPREQFF.

The gene calls are TRBV9 and TRBJ2-3; 8 nucleotides agree with TRBD2. Trimming removed 0 bases from V and 5 bases from J; junction bases left unmatched: 2. Germline CDR1 and CDR2: SGDLS and YYNGEE. CDR3 size: 14 residues. CDR3 loop: CASSVALAGDTQYF. DNA for the CDR3: TGTGCCAGCAGCGTAGCGCTAGCGGGAGATACGCAGTATTTT.

The chain combines TRBV6-2 or TRBV6-3 with TRBJ2-1; 7 bases match TRBD1. Losses at the gene ends were 5 bases for V and 7 bases for J; bases not matched to a gene: 8. This CDR3 spans 14 amino acids. Germline V gene data show CDR1 as MNHEY and CDR2 as SVGEGT. As DNA, the CDR3 is TGTGCCAGCAGTCTAGACAGGGTTTCTAATGAGCAGTTCTTC. Protein sequence: CASSLDRVSNEQFF.

The chain has TRBV6-1 and TRBJ1-5; tentatively, D is TRBD1 (6 bases). From germline, CDR1 is MNHNS and CDR2 SASEGT. This CDR3 region has 13 residues. Between the trimmed V and J ends, which lost 2 bases and 5 bases, there was a span of 7 bases. CDR3 bases: TGTGCCAGCAGTGAACAGGGGTATCAGCCCCAGCATTTT. Residues: CASSEQGYQPQHF.

The chain recombines TRBV10-3 with TRBJ2-7; 7 bases fit TRBD2. The CDR3 has 16 amino acids. The V segment lost 3 bases and the J segment 5 bases; nucleotides outside the gene matches: 13. The germline CDR1 and CDR2 sequences are ENHRY and SYGVKD. CDR3 sequence reads: CAISDPREGGPHEQYF. In nucleotides, the CDR3 is TGTGCCATCAGTGACCCGAGGGAGGGAGGGCCCCACGAGCAGTACTTC.

This clone was found once. The chain combines TRBV6-5 with TRBJ1-1, with 10 positions matching TRBD1. Germline V gives CDR1 MNHEY, CDR2 SVGAGI. This CDR3 is built from 15 residues. J was trimmed by 3 bases and V by 7 bases; bases with no gene match: 8. CDR3 region: CASNPTGGSYTEAFF. CDR3 in DNA: TGTGCCAGCAACCCGACAGGGGGCAGTTACACTGAAGCTTTCTTT.

In its sample, this clone was seen once. CDR3 residues: CASDAGGTGNQPQHF. The CDR3, as DNA: TGTGCCAGCGACGCGGGGGGTACGGGCAATCAGCCCCAGCATTTT. The chain joins TRBV5-8 to TRBJ1-5; the D gene is possibly TRBD1 (5 bases). The V end was cut by 7 bases, the J end by 2 bases, with 16 bases between. Germline assignment: CDR1 SGHTS and CDR2 YDEGEE. The CDR3 consists of 15 residues.

J is TRBJ2-2 and V is TRBV4-2; D uncertain. Germline V gene sequence: CDR1 LGHNA, CDR2 YNFKEQ. The CDR3 consists of 19 residues. The V end was cut by 1 base, the J end by 2 bases, with 20 bases between. CDR3: CASSQVFGGSISNTGELFF. The CDR3 nucleotides read TGTGCCAGCAGCCAAGTTTTCGGCGGTTCGATATCTAACACCGGGGAGCTGTTTTTT.

This chain uses TRBV7-6 with TRBJ2-3; a possible D gene is TRBD2 (6 bases). The V gene's germline CDR1 is SGHVS and CDR2 FNYEAQ. CDR3 length equals 17 residues. V was cut by 2 bases and J by 0 bases, with 15 bases left in between. CDR3 in amino acids: CASSLTPRTTSTDTQYF. Here the CDR3 DNA reads TGTGCCAGCAGCTTAACCCCGCGGACTACTAGCACAGATACGCAGTATTTT.

CDR3 region: CASSMASHEAFF. For the CDR3, the DNA is TGTGCCAGCAGTATGGCTTCTCACGAAGCTTTCTTT. This chain joins TRBV7-6 and TRBJ1-1; D is ambiguous. This CDR3 region has 12 residues. V gave up 6 bases and J gave up 8 bases, with 13 bases separating them. Germline V gives CDR1 SGHVS, CDR2 FNYEAQ.

The genes are TRBV29-1 and TRBJ2-1, with 8 bases lining up with TRBD2. Germline V CDR1 and CDR2: SQVTM, ANQGSEA. Trimming removed 6 bases from V and 9 bases from J; junction bases left unmatched: 13. The CDR3 totals 14 residues. This CDR3 reads CSVPFFSGIGEQFF. CDR3 sequence (DNA): TGCAGCGTCCCCTTTTTTAGCGGGATCGGTGAGCAGTTCTTC.

The chain joins TRBV5-1 to TRBJ2-1; 9 bases fit TRBD2. Germline V CDR1 and CDR2: SGHRS, YFSETQ. The CDR3 has 17 amino acids. V gave up 0 bases and J gave up 5 bases; unmatched junction bases: 9. The CDR3 loop is CASSLVGSGSGNNEQFF. In nucleotides, the CDR3 is TGCGCCAGCAGCTTGGTTGGTAGCGGGAGCGGGAACAATGAGCAGTTCTTC.

V usage is TRBV7-2 and J usage is TRBJ1-1; D uncertain. With 5 bases removed from V and 5 bases from J, the gap between germline ends came to 12 bases. The V gene's germline CDR1 is SGHTA and CDR2 FQGNSA. The CDR3 loop spans 13 amino acids. The CDR3 DNA sequence: TGTGCCAGCAGCGTCCGGAGTGCGACTGAAGCTTTCTTT. Protein product: CASSVRSATEAFF.

The J gene is TRBJ2-2, the V gene TRBV19; possibly TRBD1 for D (6 bases). The CDR3 covers 15 residues. Trimming shortened V by 5 bases and J by 0 bases, and 10 bases separated the two germline ends. Germline V lookup: CDR1 LNHDA, CDR2 SQIVND (reference sequence). CDR3 in amino acids: CASSVGTPNTGELFF. The CDR3 bases are TGTGCCAGTAGTGTCGGGACACCGAACACCGGGGAGCTGTTTTTT.

The chain employs TRBV5-4 and TRBJ2-5, with 16 bases matching TRBD2. This CDR3 comprises 17 residues. Unmatched junction bases numbered 4, after V lost 4 bases and J lost 1 base. The germline CDR1 and CDR2 sequences are SGHNT and YYREEE (reference sequence). The CDR3 nucleotides are TGTGCCAGCAGCCCCGGGACTAGCGGGGGGGTCCAAGAGACCCAGTACTTC. This codes for CASSPGTSGGVQETQYF.

V and J are TRBV27 and TRBJ2-3; 11 nucleotides align to TRBD2. Germline values: CDR1 MNHEY, CDR2 SMNVEV (reference sequence). The CDR3 length is 16 residues. V was clipped by 3 bases and J by 4 bases; unmatched bases: 6. CDR3 sequence (DNA): TGTGCCAGCAGTTTGGGTAGCGGGGGGGCATCAGATACGCAGTATTTT. It codes for CASSLGSGGASDTQYF.